Following are 17 T cell receptor beta chains from one sample sequenced in a study of blood T cell repertoires in COVID-19. Using immunoSEQ multiplex PCR, the repertoire was profiled, and TCRdb retains in-frame clones only, with some absent. The sample comprises fewer than 350,000 clones, approximately 91% of which are singletons, and roughly 5.2% rests with the top ten. Material for sequencing was PBMCs or T cells enriched from blood (not recorded which). Source of these receptors: a man in his sixties who had recovered from COVID-19.

The V gene is TRBV7-9, the J gene TRBJ2-7, with TRBD1 as a possible D gene (6 bases). Germline CDR1 SEHNR, CDR2 FQNEAQ (reference sequence). The CDR3 extends over 14 amino acids. V was shortened by 4 bases and J by 0 bases, with 10 bases between the two germline ends. CDR3 sequence: CASSYSGHSYEQYF. The DNA of the CDR3 is TGTGCCAGCAGCTATTCGGGACACTCCTACGAGCAGTACTTC.

The J gene is TRBJ1-5, the V gene TRBV27, with D unresolved. The length of the CDR3 is 12 residues. With 7 bases removed from V and 3 bases from J, the gap between germline ends came to 7 bases. Germline CDR1 is MNHEY and CDR2 is SMNVEV (reference sequence). CDR3 sequence: CASTTSNQPQHF. The CDR3 DNA reads as TGTGCCAGCACAACTTCCAATCAGCCCCAGCATTTT.

This chain uses TRBV28 with TRBJ2-7; D possibly corresponds to TRBD2 (5 bases). CDR3 length equals 12 residues. Trimming stripped 6 bases from V and 3 bases from J, with 9 bases between. Germline CDR1 reads MDHEN; CDR2 reads SYDVKM. The CDR3: CASRPTSYEQYF. CDR3 DNA: TGTGCCAGCAGACCCACTAGCTACGAGCAGTACTTC. Full variable domain (outside the CDR3, taken from reference TRBV28 and TRBJ2-7): DVKVTQSSRYLVKRTGEKVFLECVQDMDHENMFWYRQDPGLGLRLIYFSYDVKMKEKGDIPEGYSVSREKKERFSLILESASTNQTSMYLCASRPTSYEQYFGPGTRLTVT.

The V gene is TRBV5-1, the J gene TRBJ2-5; perhaps TRBD1 as D (6 bases). This CDR3 spans 15 amino acids. V lost 7 bases and J lost 0, with 16 bases in between. The germline V gene encodes CDR1 SGHRS and CDR2 YFSETQ. For the CDR3, the DNA is TGCGCCAGCTCGAGAATGAAGGGGGACCAAGAGACCCAGTACTTC. This translates into CASSRMKGDQETQYF.

V usage is TRBV5-8 and J usage is TRBJ2-3; tentatively, D is TRBD1 (6 bases). Looked up from germline, CDR1 is SGHTS and CDR2 is YDEGEE. The CDR3 runs to 14 residues. Deletions cut 1 base from V and 6 bases from J, with 12 bases between. The CDR3 coding sequence is TGTGCCAGCAGCTTGCAGGGGCCGACTGATACGCAGTATTTT. Its protein is CASSLQGPTDTQYF.

The genes are TRBV29-1 and TRBJ2-7, with TRBD1 matching over 9 bases. Germline CDR1 SQVTM, CDR2 ANQGSEA. This CDR3 has 14 residues. With 6 bases clipped from V and 4 bases from J, the junction kept 10 bases outside the gene matches. The CDR3, as DNA: TGCAGCGTGGGTACCGGGACAGGGCCGTACGAGCAGTACTTC. Protein product: CSVGTGTGPYEQYF.

This chain links TRBV28 with TRBJ2-7; D not certain. The V gene lost 3 bases and the J gene lost 3 bases, with 6 bases spanning the gap. Germline V CDR1 and CDR2: MDHEN, SYDVKM. This CDR3 has 12 residues. The DNA for the CDR3 is TGTGCCAGCAGTTTGAGTGACTACGAGCAGTACTTC. Translated, it gives CASSLSDYEQYF.

The genes are TRBV5-4 and TRBJ2-5; D possibly corresponds to TRBD2 (6 bases). In germline, CDR1 is SGHNT, CDR2 YYREEE (reference sequence). This CDR3 has 15 amino acids. Trimming stripped 1 base from V and 4 bases from J, with 14 bases between. The CDR3 loop reads CASSLNPHGRETQYF. The CDR3 DNA is TGTGCCAGCAGCTTGAATCCTCACGGGAGAGAGACCCAGTACTTC.

The chain uses TRBV11-2 and TRBJ1-5; 7 bases are shared with TRBD1. CDR1 and CDR2 from the germline V gene are SGHAT and FQNNGV. This CDR3 region has 14 residues. The J segment lost 4 bases and the V segment lost 5 bases, leaving 5 bases of the junction unmatched. The CDR3 DNA follows: TGTGCCAGCAGCCCACAGGGGCATAATCAGCCCCAGCATTTT. Protein product: CASSPQGHNQPQHF.

The chain combines TRBV9 with TRBJ2-5, with TRBD1 matching over 10 bases. Germline V gene data show CDR1 as SGDLS and CDR2 as YYNGEE. The CDR3 is 15 amino acids. J gave up 5 bases and V 2 bases, and 6 bases lay outside the gene matches. The CDR3 here is CASSVDRGHGETQYF. Written as DNA, the CDR3 is TGTGCCAGCAGCGTCGACAGGGGGCATGGGGAGACCCAGTACTTC. Using reference TRBV9 and TRBJ2-5 for the parts outside the CDR3, the full variable domain is DSGVTQTPKHLITATGQRVTLRCSPRSGDLSVYWYQQSLDQGLQFLIQYYNGEERAKGNILERFSAQQFPDLHSELNLSSLELGDSALYFCASSVDRGHGETQYFGPGTRLLVL.

The genes are TRBV28 and TRBJ1-5, with D maybe TRBD1 (5 bases). Germline CDR1 MDHEN, CDR2 SYDVKM. V lost 1 base and J lost 5, with 15 bases in between. The CDR3 extends over 16 amino acids. CDR3 loop: CASSLYRAGRHQPQHF. In DNA, the CDR3 is TGTGCCAGCAGTTTATATCGGGCAGGGCGCCATCAGCCCCAGCATTTT. Full variable domain (rest looked up from reference TRBV28 and TRBJ1-5): DVKVTQSSRYLVKRTGEKVFLECVQDMDHENMFWYRQDPGLGLRLIYFSYDVKMKEKGDIPEGYSVSREKKERFSLILESASTNQTSMYLCASSLYRAGRHQPQHFGDGTRLSIL.

This chain uses TRBV10-2 with TRBJ2-7, with a weak D call TRBD2 (6 bases). This CDR3 is built from 13 residues. Germline CDR1 WSHSY, CDR2 SAAADI. V was clipped by 5 bases and J by 1 base, with 9 bases between them. CDR3 nucleotides: TGCGCCAGCAGTCGGGACTCGTCCTACGAGCAGTACTTC. Amino acids: CASSRDSSYEQYF.

The CDR3 DNA sequence: TGCAGTGCTAGTACAGATATGAACACTGAAGCTTTCTTT. This translates into CSASTDMNTEAFF. This chain joins TRBV20-1 and TRBJ1-1; no clear D. Germline V CDR1 and CDR2: DFQATT, SNEGSKA (reference sequence). Trimming stripped 3 bases from V and 0 bases from J, with 8 bases between. This CDR3 is 13 amino acids long.

The chain carries TRBV11-3 and TRBJ2-1; TRBD2 agrees at 12 bases. Germline loops: CDR1 SGHNT, CDR2 YENEEA. The CDR3 is 17 amino acids. With V trimmed by 2 bases and J by 4 bases, 6 bases remained unmatched. The CDR3 reads CASSLSLLAGGYNEQFF. Here the CDR3 DNA reads TGTGCCAGCAGCTTATCTCTGCTAGCGGGAGGGTACAATGAGCAGTTCTTC.

The V and J genes are TRBV2 and TRBJ2-2, with D possibly being TRBD1 (5 bases). Trimming stripped 9 bases from V and 0 bases from J, with 11 bases between. Per the germline V gene, CDR1 is SNHLY and CDR2 is FYNNEI. CDR3 length equals 14 residues. The chain's CDR3 is CASQDNSNTGELFF. The DNA of the CDR3 is TGTGCCAGTCAGGACAACTCGAACACCGGGGAGCTGTTTTTT. The complete variable domain, with remaining parts taken from reference TRBV2 and TRBJ2-2, reads EPEVTQTPSHQVTQMGQEVILRCVPISNHLYFYWYRQILGQKVEFLVSFYNNEISEKSEIFDDQFSVERPDGSNFTLKIRSTKLEDSAMYFCASQDNSNTGELFFGEGSRLTVL.

The V call is TRBV5-1, the J call TRBJ2-3; the D gene is possibly TRBD2 (5 bases). The CDR3 has 13 amino acids. Between the trimmed V and J ends, which lost 4 bases and 5 bases, there was a span of 11 bases. Looked up from germline, CDR1 is SGHRS and CDR2 is YFSETQ. CDR3 protein: CASSPSAGDTQYF. CDR3 DNA sequence: TGCGCCAGCAGCCCCTCCGCGGGAGATACGCAGTATTTT.

V and J are TRBV7-6 and TRBJ2-3; 8 bases map to TRBD2. The V and J ends lost 1 base and 14 bases, in that order; junction bases with no gene match: 11. The CDR3 covers 14 residues. Germline lookup yields CDR1 SGHVS and CDR2 FNYEAQ. This CDR3 reads CASSLVAAGGAVYF. The DNA for the CDR3 is TGTGCCAGCAGCTTAGTAGCGGCGGGAGGCGCCGTGTATTTT.